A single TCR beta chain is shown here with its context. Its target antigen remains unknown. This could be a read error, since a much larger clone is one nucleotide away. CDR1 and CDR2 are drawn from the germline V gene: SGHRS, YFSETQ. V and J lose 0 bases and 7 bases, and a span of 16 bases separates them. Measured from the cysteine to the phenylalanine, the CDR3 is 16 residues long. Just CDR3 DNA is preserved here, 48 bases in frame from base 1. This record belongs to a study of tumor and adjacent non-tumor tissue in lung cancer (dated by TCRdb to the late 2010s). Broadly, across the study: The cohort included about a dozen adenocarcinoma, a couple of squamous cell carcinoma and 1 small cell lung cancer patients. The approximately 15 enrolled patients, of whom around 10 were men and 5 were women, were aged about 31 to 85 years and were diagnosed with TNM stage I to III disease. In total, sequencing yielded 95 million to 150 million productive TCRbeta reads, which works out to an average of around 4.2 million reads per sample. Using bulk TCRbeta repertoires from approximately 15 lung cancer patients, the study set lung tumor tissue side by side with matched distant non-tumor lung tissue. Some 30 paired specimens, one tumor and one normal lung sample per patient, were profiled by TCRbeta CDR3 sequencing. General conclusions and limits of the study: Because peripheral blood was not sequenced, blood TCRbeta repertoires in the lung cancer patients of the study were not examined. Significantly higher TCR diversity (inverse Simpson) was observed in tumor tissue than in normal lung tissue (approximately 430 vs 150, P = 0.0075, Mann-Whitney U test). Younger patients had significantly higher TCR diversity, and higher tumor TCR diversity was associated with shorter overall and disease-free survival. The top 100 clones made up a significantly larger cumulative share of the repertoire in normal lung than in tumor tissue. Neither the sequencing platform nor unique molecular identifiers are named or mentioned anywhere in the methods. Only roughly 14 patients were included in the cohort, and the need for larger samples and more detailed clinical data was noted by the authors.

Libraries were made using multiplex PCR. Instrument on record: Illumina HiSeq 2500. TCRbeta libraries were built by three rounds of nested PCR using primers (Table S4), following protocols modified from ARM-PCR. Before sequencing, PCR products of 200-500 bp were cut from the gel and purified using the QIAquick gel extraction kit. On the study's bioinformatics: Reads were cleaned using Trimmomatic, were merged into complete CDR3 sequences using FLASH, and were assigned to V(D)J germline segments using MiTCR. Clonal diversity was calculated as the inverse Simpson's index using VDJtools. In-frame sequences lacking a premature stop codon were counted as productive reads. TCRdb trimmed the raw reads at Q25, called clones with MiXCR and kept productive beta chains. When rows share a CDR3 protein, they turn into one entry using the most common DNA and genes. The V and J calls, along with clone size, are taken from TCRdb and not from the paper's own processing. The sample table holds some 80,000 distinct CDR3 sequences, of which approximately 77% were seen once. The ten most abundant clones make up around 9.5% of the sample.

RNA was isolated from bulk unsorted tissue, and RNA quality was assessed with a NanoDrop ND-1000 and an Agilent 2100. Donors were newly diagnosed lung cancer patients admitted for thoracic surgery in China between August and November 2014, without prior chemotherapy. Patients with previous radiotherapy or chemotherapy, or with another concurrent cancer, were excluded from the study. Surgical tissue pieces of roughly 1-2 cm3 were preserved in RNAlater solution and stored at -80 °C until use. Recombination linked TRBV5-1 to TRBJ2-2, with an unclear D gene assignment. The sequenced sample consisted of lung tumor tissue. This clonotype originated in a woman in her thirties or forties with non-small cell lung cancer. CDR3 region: CASSLVVGVDIGELFF. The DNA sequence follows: TGCGCCAGCAGCTTGGTGGTCGGAGTTGATATCGGGGAGCTGTTTTTT.